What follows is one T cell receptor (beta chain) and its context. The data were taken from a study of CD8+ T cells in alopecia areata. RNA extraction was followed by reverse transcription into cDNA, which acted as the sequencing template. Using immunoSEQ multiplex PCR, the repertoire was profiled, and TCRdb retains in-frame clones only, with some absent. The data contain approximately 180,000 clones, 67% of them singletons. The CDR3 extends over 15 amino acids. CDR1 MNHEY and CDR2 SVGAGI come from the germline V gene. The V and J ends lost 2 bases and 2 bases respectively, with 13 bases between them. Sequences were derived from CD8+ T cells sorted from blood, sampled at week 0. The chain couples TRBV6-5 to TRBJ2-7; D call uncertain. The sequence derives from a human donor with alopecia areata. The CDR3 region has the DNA TGTGCCAGCAGTTACGGGAAGGCGCGGACCTACGAGCAGTACTTC. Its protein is CASSYGKARTYEQYF.